One sample yielded the 21 T cell receptor beta chains listed below, sequenced in a study of spatial heterogeneity in lung cancer. Notes on the study in general: One measure, the expanded intratumoral alpha and beta TCR count, tracked tumor mutation counts.

Time point here: sample taken at primary tumor resection. Their cognate antigens are unknown. TCRdb used MiXCR to reprocess the 5' RACE reads, holding one entry per CDR3 protein. This table has 20,000 to 25,000 distinct CDR3 sequences, 2.8% appearing once. Sample: lung tumor tissue, taken at surgery. These receptors were taken from a male donor with early-stage non-small cell lung cancer.

This clonotype was observed at least ten times. The chain has TRBV3-1 and TRBJ2-1, with D maybe TRBD1 (5 bases). Per germline, CDR1 LGHDT and CDR2 YNNKEL (reference sequence). This CDR3 spans 11 amino acids. Trimming left V 3 bases short and J 12 bases short, with 9 bases between. The CDR3 nucleotides read TGTGCCAGCAGCCATGCAGGGATGCAGTTCTTC. It specifies CASSHAGMQFF.

This clonotype occurred many times. The genes are TRBV20-1 and TRBJ1-5, with TRBD1 matching 8 bases. Per germline, CDR1 DFQATT and CDR2 SNEGSKA (reference sequence). The length of the CDR3 is 13 residues. V shed 3 bases, J shed 7 bases, and the junction held 5 bases outside the gene matches. The CDR3 DNA follows: TGCAGTGCTAGGACAGGGGTGGGGCAGCCCCAGCATTTT. It yields the protein CSARTGVGQPQHF.

This clonotype was picked up many times. The gene calls are TRBV5-8 and TRBJ1-4; 8 positions agree with TRBD1. The CDR3 is 14 amino acids. The germline gives CDR1 SGHTS, CDR2 YDEGEE. J gave up 7 bases and V 1 base, and 3 bases lay outside the gene matches. The CDR3 coding sequence is TGTGCCAGCAGCTTGACAGGGGGGGGTGAAAAACTGTTTTTT. Its translation: CASSLTGGGEKLFF.

This clonotype is labeled medium-sized. The chain has TRBV27 and TRBJ2-1; 9 bases map to TRBD2. This CDR3 is built from 13 residues. Germline V CDR1 and CDR2: MNHEY, SMNVEV (reference sequence). The ends lost 2 bases at V and 9 bases at J; junction bases unmatched: 2. CDR3 nucleotides: TGTGCCAGCAGTTTACAGACTAGCGGTGAGCAGTTCTTC. Translating it yields CASSLQTSGEQFF.

There are many counts of this clonotype. The chain employs TRBV5-6 and TRBJ2-5; weak D call: TRBD1 (6 bases). CDR1 and CDR2 (germline): SGHDT, YYEEEE. Trimming left V 3 bases short and J 2 bases short, with 8 bases between. The CDR3 is 13 amino acids. The CDR3 sequence: CASSWTVQETQYF. In DNA form, the CDR3 reads TGTGCCAGCAGCTGGACAGTTCAAGAGACCCAGTACTTC.

This clonotype has a count of ten or more. The gene calls are TRBV3-1 and TRBJ2-3; D remains unclear. This CDR3 has 14 amino acids. From germline, CDR1 is LGHDT and CDR2 YNNKEL (reference sequence). The germline V and J ends were trimmed by 0 bases and 3 bases, with 7 bases remaining between them. CDR3 residues: CASSQEIGTDTQYF. In nucleotides, the CDR3 is TGTGCCAGCAGCCAAGAAATCGGAACAGATACGCAGTATTTT.

At least ten counts were recorded for this clonotype. V gene TRBV30 combines with J gene TRBJ1-1, with D unclear. With 5 bases removed from V and 0 bases from J, the gap between germline ends came to 7 bases. This CDR3 comprises 12 residues. CDR1 GTSNPN and CDR2 SVGIG come from the germline V gene (reference sequence). CDR3 loop: CAWERLNTEAFF. Here the CDR3 DNA reads TGTGCCTGGGAGAGGTTGAACACTGAAGCTTTCTTT. The variable domain in full, with the rest retrieved from reference TRBV30 and TRBJ1-1, is SQTIHQWPATLVQPVGSPLSLECTVEGTSNPNLYWYRQAAGRGLQLLFYSVGIGQISSEVPQNLSASRPQDRQFILSSKKLLLSDSGFYLCAWERLNTEAFFGQGTRLTVV.

This clonotype was seen ten or more times. This sequence joins TRBV7-9 and TRBJ1-2; TRBD1 might be the D (6 bases). The CDR3 length is 14 residues. The V end was cut by 3 bases, the J end by 4 bases, with 12 bases between. The germline CDR1 and CDR2 sequences are SEHNR and FQNEAQ (reference sequence). CDR3 loop: CASSFGGRGYGYTF. CDR3 DNA sequence: TGTGCCAGCAGCTTTGGGGGGCGCGGCTATGGCTACACCTTC.

This clonotype was detected ten times or more. The chain combines TRBV18 with TRBJ2-5, with D perhaps matching TRBD1 (5 bases). The ends were cut back, 2 bases at V and 1 base at J, with 8 bases in the middle. CDR3 length equals 14 residues. The germline CDR1 and CDR2 sequences are KGHSH and LQKENI. Written as DNA, the CDR3 is TGTGCCAGCTCACCAACAGGTTTCCAAGAGACCCAGTACTTC. It specifies CASSPTGFQETQYF.

The sample holds a few counts of this clonotype. The chain recombines TRBV12-3 or TRBV12-4 with TRBJ2-6; D is uncertain. With 5 bases removed from V and 0 bases from J, the gap between germline ends came to 5 bases. This CDR3 contains 14 residues. CDR3 DNA: TGTGCCAGCAGTCAATACTCTGGGGCCAACGTCCTGACTTTC. Translating gives CASSQYSGANVLTF.

This clonotype was detected many times. V gene TRBV20-1 combines with J gene TRBJ1-2; no firm D call. The germline V gene has CDR1 DFQATT and CDR2 SNEGSKA (reference sequence). V shed 1 base and J shed 12 bases, with 12 bases lying between them. The CDR3 runs to 11 residues. The CDR3 region is CSARGPSLDTF. CDR3 coding DNA: TGCAGTGCTAGAGGGCCCTCGCTTGACACCTTC.

This clonotype was detected many times. This sequence joins TRBV11-2 and TRBJ2-1; tentatively, D is TRBD1 or TRBD2 (5 bases each). Between the trimmed V and J ends, which lost 3 bases and 8 bases, there was a span of 14 bases. Germline values: CDR1 SGHAT, CDR2 FQNNGV. The length of the CDR3 is 14 residues. The CDR3 nucleotides are TGTGCCAGCAGCTTTACCGGGGCCTCGGATGAGCAGTTCTTC. This encodes CASSFTGASDEQFF.

This clonotype was detected many times. The genes are TRBV6-2 or TRBV6-3 and TRBJ2-5, with D perhaps matching TRBD1 (5 bases). The CDR3 runs 13 residues. Per the germline V gene, CDR1 is MNHEY and CDR2 is SVGEGT. Trimming cost V 10 bases and J 2 bases, with 14 bases left between them. CDR3 amino acids: CATLTGWQETQYF. CDR3 sequence (DNA): TGTGCCACCCTAACAGGCTGGCAAGAGACCCAGTACTTC.

In its sample, this clonotype was seen many times. The chain recombines TRBV13 with TRBJ2-7; 8 positions agree with TRBD1. Germline V gives CDR1 PRHDT, CDR2 FYEKMQ (reference sequence). The J segment lost 3 bases and the V segment lost 4 bases, leaving 8 bases of the junction unmatched. The CDR3 totals 15 residues. Here the CDR3 DNA reads TGTGCCAGCAGCTCCGGACAGGGCCTGCACTACGAGCAGTACTTC. Its protein is CASSSGQGLHYEQYF. Full variable domain (missing parts from reference TRBV13 and TRBJ2-7): AAGVIQSPRHLIKEKRETATLKCYPIPRHDTVYWYQQGPGQDPQFLISFYEKMQSDKGSIPDRFSAQQFSDYHSELNMSSLELGDSALYFCASSSGQGLHYEQYFGPGTRLTVT.

This clonotype has ten or more counts. The chain has TRBV5-6 and TRBJ2-1; TRBD2 agrees at 13 bases. V was pared by 1 base and J by 9 bases, with 7 bases of the junction left unmatched. Germline assignment: CDR1 SGHDT and CDR2 YYEEEE. This CDR3 is built from 16 residues. This chain's CDR3 is CASSLSPGLAGIEQFF. CDR3 DNA sequence: TGTGCCAGCAGCTTGTCCCCGGGACTAGCGGGGATTGAGCAGTTCTTC.

Judged by abundance, this clonotype is medium-sized (0.01 to 0.1%). The chain joins TRBV7-2 to TRBJ2-5, with TRBD1 identical over 9 bases. This CDR3 has 16 amino acids. The germline V gene has CDR1 SGHTA and CDR2 FQGNSA. The ends lost 3 bases at V and 0 bases at J; junction bases unmatched: 5. CDR3 nucleotides: TGTGCCAGCAGCTTTAACAGGGGGCGCGACCAAGAGACCCAGTACTTC. Translated: CASSFNRGRDQETQYF.

In this sample, this clonotype turned up many times. The V and J genes are TRBV20-1 and TRBJ2-1; D not resolved. Trimming took 1 base from V and 8 from J, leaving 12 bases between them. This CDR3 has 13 residues. In germline, CDR1 is DFQATT, CDR2 SNEGSKA (reference sequence). CDR3 bases: TGCAGTGCTAGAGCCCCCCACTCGGATGAGCAGTTCTTC. It encodes CSARAPHSDEQFF.

Many counts were recorded for this clonotype. The chain recombines TRBV29-1 with TRBJ1-2; D is possibly TRBD1 (5 bases). The CDR3 totals 19 residues. V lost 6 bases to trimming and J lost 0 bases, with 29 bases between them. Germline V gives CDR1 SQVTM, CDR2 ANQGSEA. The CDR3 DNA is TGCAGCGTCGCAGGCGGTTCCTCGCTTCTCCGGGGGTCTAACTATGGCTACACCTTC. Its translation is CSVAGGSSLLRGSNYGYTF.

The table lists this clonotype with many counts. The chain couples TRBV2 to TRBJ2-1; D is uncertain. There are 15 residues in the CDR3. The germline V gene has CDR1 SNHLY and CDR2 FYNNEI. With 10 bases removed from V and 4 bases from J, the gap between germline ends came to 20 bases. CDR3 coding DNA: TGTGCCACCCTACGCGGCTCCCCGTTGTACAATGAGCAGTTCTTC. Its translation: CATLRGSPLYNEQFF. Full variable domain (missing parts from reference TRBV2 and TRBJ2-1): EPEVTQTPSHQVTQMGQEVILRCVPISNHLYFYWYRQILGQKVEFLVSFYNNEISEKSEIFDDQFSVERPDGSNFTLKIRSTKLEDSAMYFCATLRGSPLYNEQFFGPGTRLTVL.

In this sample, this clonotype turned up many times. V is TRBV20-1 and J is TRBJ2-7; 9 bases match TRBD2. The V segment lost 0 bases and the J segment 7 bases; nucleotides outside the gene matches: 13. CDR3 length: 16 amino acids. CDR1 and CDR2 from the germline V gene are DFQATT and SNEGSKA (reference sequence). This CDR3 is CSARDRLAGSLREQYF. The CDR3 DNA sequence: TGCAGTGCTAGAGATCGCCTAGCGGGAAGCTTGAGGGAGCAGTACTTC.

This clonotype occurred many times. The gene calls are TRBV4-3 and TRBJ2-6, with 9 positions matching TRBD1. After removal of 2 bases from V and 0 bases from J, the junction contained 11 bases not matched to a gene. The CDR3 loop spans 20 amino acids. In germline, CDR1 is LGHNA, CDR2 YSLEER. CDR3 loop: CASSQYSGGQGVSGANVLTF. As DNA, the CDR3 is TGCGCCAGCAGCCAATATTCCGGGGGACAGGGAGTCTCTGGGGCCAACGTCCTGACTTTC.